The T cell receptor beta chain under discussion was sequenced for a study of OX40 agonist ivuxolimab in advanced cancers. As concerns this clone: Other DNA sequences in the sample encode the same CDR3.

Clones were sequenced by immunoSEQ multiplex PCR, and TCRdb holds only the in-frame ones, with some missing. The sample lists some 65,000 clones; 87% were seen once. Germline-derived CDR1 and CDR2 are MDHEN and SYDVKM. There are 16 residues in the CDR3. Trimming left V 7 bases short and J 4 bases short, with 23 bases between. Sequences were derived from CD4+ or CD8+ T cells sorted from blood, sampled in a trial of the OX40 agonist ivuxolimab. This sequence was found in an adult with an advanced solid tumor such as melanoma, head and neck, liver or kidney cancer. The chain is built from TRBV28 and TRBJ2-7, with D hard to call. CDR3: CASIPGGQASSYEQYF. CDR3 coding DNA: TGTGCCAGCATTCCTGGCGGTCAGGCGAGCTCTTACGAGCAGTACTTC.